These 23 T cell receptor beta chains were all obtained from the same sample, sequenced in a study of neoadjuvant anti-PD-1 for oral cavity cancer. Sequencing was performed with immunoSEQ multiplex PCR; in TCRdb, only in-frame clones are kept and a portion is missing. Among approximately 14,000 clones listed, more than 65% were seen once. The material was PBMCs, obtained before nivolumab (anti-PD-1) treatment. Receptors originate from a person between 40 and 80 years old with oral cavity squamous cell carcinoma.

The gene calls are TRBV29-1 and TRBJ1-1; TRBD1 aligns across 7 bases. This CDR3 has 12 residues. V was pared by 7 bases and J by 5 bases, with 7 bases of the junction left unmatched. Germline-derived CDR1 and CDR2 are SQVTM and ANQGSEA. CDR3 loop: CSGTGFGTEAFF. In DNA form, the CDR3 reads TGCAGCGGGACAGGCTTTGGAACTGAAGCTTTCTTT.

The chain links TRBV7-3 to TRBJ1-1, with 8 positions matching TRBD1. Germline CDR1 SGHTA, CDR2 FQGTGA. The CDR3 runs 15 residues. The J segment lost 3 bases and the V segment lost 0 bases, leaving 3 bases of the junction unmatched. The CDR3 loop reads CASSLTPGQDTEAFF. CDR3 DNA sequence: TGTGCCAGCAGCTTAACTCCGGGACAGGACACTGAAGCTTTCTTT.

The V and J genes are TRBV30 and TRBJ2-3, with D hard to call. Per germline, CDR1 GTSNPN and CDR2 SVGIG (reference sequence). Trimming removed 0 bases at V and 4 bases at J, with 5 bases between. The CDR3 is 12 residues long. The CDR3 DNA is TGTGCCTGGAGTGTTTTGGCAGATACGCAGTATTTT. Translation: CAWSVLADTQYF.

V is TRBV5-1 and J is TRBJ1-1; no reliable D call. This CDR3 is 13 amino acids long. Looked up from germline, CDR1 is SGHRS and CDR2 is YFSETQ. Trimming stripped 0 bases from V and 4 bases from J, with 7 bases between. DNA for the CDR3: TGCGCCAGCAGCTTGGGGAGTTCCACTGAAGCTTTCTTT. Its protein product is CASSLGSSTEAFF.

V and J are TRBV29-1 and TRBJ2-1; 10 bases are a match to TRBD2. V was pared by 1 base and J by 3 bases, with 9 bases of the junction left unmatched. Per germline, CDR1 SQVTM and CDR2 ANQGSEA. CDR3 length: 17 amino acids. The CDR3 loop is CSVEGGGLAGDYNEQFF. The CDR3 region has the DNA TGCAGCGTTGAAGGGGGGGGCCTAGCGGGAGACTACAATGAGCAGTTCTTC.

The chain recombines TRBV2 with TRBJ2-7, with 10 bases aligning to TRBD1. Unmatched junction bases numbered 7, after V lost 5 bases and J lost 6 bases. CDR1 is SNHLY and CDR2 is FYNNEI in the germline V gene. CDR3 size: 14 residues. The CDR3 sequence is CASSPGQGFSEQYF. The CDR3 region has the DNA TGTGCCAGCAGTCCGGGACAGGGGTTTTCCGAGCAGTACTTC.

The sample holds one count of this clone. The gene calls are TRBV19 and TRBJ2-7; no clear D. The V gene's germline CDR1 is LNHDA and CDR2 SQIVND (reference sequence). Trimming shortened V by 4 bases and J by 3 bases, and 10 bases separated the two germline ends. The CDR3 consists of 13 residues. CDR3 sequence (DNA): TGTGCCAGTAGTAACGGCCCTGGCTACGAGCAGTACTTC. Its translation: CASSNGPGYEQYF.

The V and J genes are TRBV9 and TRBJ1-6; maybe TRBD1 (6 bases). From germline, CDR1 is SGDLS and CDR2 YYNGEE. CDR3 length equals 15 residues. Between the trimmed V and J ends, which lost 0 bases and 4 bases, there was a span of 8 bases. The CDR3 here is CASSVAGDYNSPLHF. The CDR3, as DNA: TGTGCCAGCAGCGTAGCAGGGGATTATAATTCACCCCTCCACTTT.

The chain employs TRBV4-1 and TRBJ2-3, with 12 bases lining up with TRBD2. The CDR3 spans 17 residues. CDR1 is MGHRA and CDR2 is YSYEKL in the germline V gene. V lost 3 bases, J lost 9 bases, and 13 bases stayed unmatched. The CDR3 sequence: CASSHGLAGPPGLTQYF. In DNA form, the CDR3 reads TGCGCCAGCAGCCACGGACTAGCGGGACCCCCTGGTTTAACGCAGTATTTT.

This rearrangement joins TRBV7-9 to TRBJ1-2; the D is unclear. CDR3 length: 16 residues. V dropped 1 base and J dropped 3 bases, with 15 bases sitting between them. CDR1 is SEHNR and CDR2 is FQNEAQ in the germline V gene (reference sequence). The CDR3: CASSLGRSQPDYGYTF. As DNA, the CDR3 is TGTGCCAGCAGCTTAGGGAGATCCCAACCAGACTATGGCTACACCTTC. The full variable domain, completed using reference TRBV7-9 and TRBJ1-2, is DTGVSQNPRHKITKRGQNVTFRCDPISEHNRLYWYRQTLGQGPEFLTYFQNEAQLEKSRLLSDRFSAERPKGSFSTLEIQRTEQGDSAMYLCASSLGRSQPDYGYTFGSGTRLTVV.

The rearrangement joins TRBV7-8 to TRBJ2-4; 10 bases align to TRBD2. CDR3 length: 18 residues. Losses at the gene ends were 0 bases for V and 3 bases for J; bases not matched to a gene: 8. In germline, CDR1 is SGHVS, CDR2 FQNEAQ. The CDR3 DNA is TGTGCCAGCAGCTTAGCGAGGCGGCTAGCGGGAGTCAAAAACATTCAGTACTTC. It is translated as CASSLARRLAGVKNIQYF.

V gene TRBV19 combines with J gene TRBJ1-2; 11 bases agree with TRBD1. This CDR3 spans 14 amino acids. CDR1 is LNHDA, CDR2 SQIVND, per germline (reference sequence). After removal of 10 bases from V and 7 bases from J, the junction contained 11 bases not matched to a gene. For the CDR3, the DNA is TGTGCCACCATACCGGGACAGGGGGAGCGTGGCTACACCTTC. As protein: CATIPGQGERGYTF.

The CDR3 nucleotides read TGTGCCAGCAGCTTGGGGGAAACTGGGGCCAACGTCCTGACTTTC. This translates into CASSLGETGANVLTF. The chain couples TRBV7-6 to TRBJ2-6; either TRBD1 or TRBD2 may supply D (5 bases each). The CDR3 is 15 residues long. CDR1 and CDR2 from the germline V gene are SGHVS and FNYEAQ. V lost 3 bases to trimming and J lost 2 bases, with 8 bases between them.

The rearrangement uses TRBV6-1 and TRBJ1-3; 7 bases are a match to TRBD1. The CDR3 extends over 13 amino acids. Germline-derived CDR1 and CDR2 are MNHNS and SASEGT. The junction had 1 base not matched to a gene; V was cut back by 6 bases and J by 2 bases. CDR3 coding DNA: TGTGCCAGCAGCGGGACAGCTGGAAACACCATATATTTT. Translating it yields CASSGTAGNTIYF.

There are a few counts of this clone. The V and J genes are TRBV4-2 and TRBJ2-5; TRBD2 matches at 9 bases. With V trimmed by 4 bases and J by 6 bases, 6 bases remained unmatched. Germline V gene lookup returns CDR1 LGHNA and CDR2 YNFKEQ. This CDR3 comprises 14 residues. The CDR3 DNA reads as TGTGCCAGCAGCCGCGGGGGGGAGGGGCAGACCCAGTACTTC. It is translated as CASSRGGEGQTQYF.

The chain recombines TRBV6-5 with TRBJ1-4; D is unclear. The CDR3 sequence is 15 residues long. Trimming took off 6 bases at V and 4 bases at J, with 15 bases between the two ends. The germline CDR1 and CDR2 sequences are MNHEY and SVGAGI. For the CDR3, the DNA is TGTGCCAGCAGCCCCTCCTGGGCCCTTAATGAAAAACTGTTTTTT. Encoded protein: CASSPSWALNEKLFF.

The chain recombines TRBV10-3 with TRBJ1-5; D not certain. V gave up 3 bases and J gave up 8 bases, with 17 bases separating them. There are 15 residues in the CDR3. CDR1 and CDR2 from the germline V gene are ENHRY and SYGVKD. In DNA form, the CDR3 reads TGTGCCATCAGTGAAGGTGAAGGGAAGAGGAAGCCCCAGCATTTT. It specifies CAISEGEGKRKPQHF.

The chain uses TRBV6-1 and TRBJ1-2; tentative D call: TRBD1 (6 bases). Germline loops: CDR1 MNHNS, CDR2 SASEGT. The V and J ends lost 4 bases and 1 base respectively, with 19 bases between them. The CDR3 consists of 17 residues. The CDR3 sequence is CASSGVGGRRVNYGYTF. In DNA, the CDR3 is TGTGCCAGCAGTGGGGTCGGGGGGCGGCGGGTTAACTATGGCTACACCTTC.

The chain combines TRBV4-1 with TRBJ2-1, with D possibly matching TRBD2 (6 bases). This CDR3 is built from 19 residues. Germline V gene sequence: CDR1 MGHRA, CDR2 YSYEKL. Trimming took off 3 bases at V and 2 bases at J, with 23 bases between the two ends. Written as DNA, the CDR3 is TGCGCCAGCAGCCACCATGGGTGGACCCGGGAGACGACCTACAATGAGCAGTTCTTC. It specifies CASSHHGWTRETTYNEQFF.

Written as DNA, the CDR3 is TGTGCCAGCAGCCACCTACCGGCCTACAATGAGCAGTTCTTC. Protein sequence: CASSHLPAYNEQFF. This chain connects TRBV14 to TRBJ2-1; D remains unclear. The V and J ends lost 3 bases and 2 bases respectively, with 8 bases between them. The CDR3 totals 14 residues. Germline-derived CDR1 and CDR2 are SGHDN and FVKESK.

This clone appeared a single time. The chain combines TRBV6-1 with TRBJ1-2, with TRBD1 as a possible D gene (5 bases). V was shortened by 8 bases and J by 8 bases, with 21 bases between the two germline ends. From germline, CDR1 is MNHNS and CDR2 SASEGT. CDR3 length: 14 residues. The CDR3 DNA sequence: TGTGCCAGCGACTCCGGGACCGCAATTGGGGGCTACACCTTC. Its protein product is CASDSGTAIGGYTF.

CDR3: CASSLPGQGLGLDGYTF. The CDR3 DNA reads as TGTGCCAGCAGCTTACCCGGACAGGGCCTTGGGTTGGATGGCTACACCTTC. The rearrangement joins TRBV5-8 to TRBJ1-2, with 8 bases lining up with TRBD1. Germline CDR1 SGHTS, CDR2 YDEGEE. V lost 2 bases, J lost 6 bases, and 15 bases stayed unmatched. CDR3 length: 17 amino acids.

There are a few counts of this clone. The chain employs TRBV6-1 and TRBJ2-1; unclear D gene. This CDR3 is built from 15 residues. Per germline, CDR1 MNHNS and CDR2 SASEGT. With 3 bases removed from V and 5 bases from J, the gap between germline ends came to 14 bases. CDR3 sequence (DNA): TGTGCCAGCAGTGAGGAGCAGGTAATTAACAATGAGCAGTTCTTC. Protein: CASSEEQVINNEQFF.